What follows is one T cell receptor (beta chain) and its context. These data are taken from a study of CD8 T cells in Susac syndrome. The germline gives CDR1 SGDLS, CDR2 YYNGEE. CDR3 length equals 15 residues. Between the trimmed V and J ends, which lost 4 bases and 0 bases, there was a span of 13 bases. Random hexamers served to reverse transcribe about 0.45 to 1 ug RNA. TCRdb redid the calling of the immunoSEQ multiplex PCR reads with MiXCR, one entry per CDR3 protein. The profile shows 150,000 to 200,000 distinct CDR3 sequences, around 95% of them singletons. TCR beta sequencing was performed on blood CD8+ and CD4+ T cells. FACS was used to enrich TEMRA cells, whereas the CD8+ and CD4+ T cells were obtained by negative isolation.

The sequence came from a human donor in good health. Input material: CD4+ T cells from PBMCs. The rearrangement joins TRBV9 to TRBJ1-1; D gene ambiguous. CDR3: CASSRVGSLNTEAFF. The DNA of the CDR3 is TGTGCCAGCAGCCGGGTCGGGAGTTTGAACACTGAAGCTTTCTTT.